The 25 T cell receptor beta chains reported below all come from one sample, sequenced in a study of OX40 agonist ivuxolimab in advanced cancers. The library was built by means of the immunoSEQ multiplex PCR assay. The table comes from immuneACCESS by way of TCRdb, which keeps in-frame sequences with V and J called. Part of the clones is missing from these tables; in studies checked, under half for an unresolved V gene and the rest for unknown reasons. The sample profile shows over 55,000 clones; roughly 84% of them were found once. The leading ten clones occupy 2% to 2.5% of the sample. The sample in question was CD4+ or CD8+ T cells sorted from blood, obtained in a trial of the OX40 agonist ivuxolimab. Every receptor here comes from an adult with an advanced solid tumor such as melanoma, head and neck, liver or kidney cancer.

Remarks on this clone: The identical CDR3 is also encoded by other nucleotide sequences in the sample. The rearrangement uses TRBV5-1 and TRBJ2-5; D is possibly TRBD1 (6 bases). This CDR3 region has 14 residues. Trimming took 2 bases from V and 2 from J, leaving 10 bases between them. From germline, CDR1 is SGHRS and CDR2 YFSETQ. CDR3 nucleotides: TGCGCCAGCAGCTTTCCAGGGGCTCAAGAGACCCAGTACTTC. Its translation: CASSFPGAQETQYF.

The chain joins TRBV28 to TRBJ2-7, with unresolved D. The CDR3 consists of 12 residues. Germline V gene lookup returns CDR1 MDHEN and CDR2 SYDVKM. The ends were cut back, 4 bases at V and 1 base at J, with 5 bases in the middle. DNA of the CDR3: TGTGCCAGCAGTTCCGTGTCCTACGAGCAGTACTTC. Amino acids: CASSSVSYEQYF.

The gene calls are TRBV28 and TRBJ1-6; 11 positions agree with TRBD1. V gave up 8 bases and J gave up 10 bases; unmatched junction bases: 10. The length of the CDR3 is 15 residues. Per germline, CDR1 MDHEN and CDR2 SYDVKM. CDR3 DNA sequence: TGTGCCAGCGCCGGGACAGGGGGTTTATGGTCACCCCTCCACTTT. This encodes CASAGTGGLWSPLHF.

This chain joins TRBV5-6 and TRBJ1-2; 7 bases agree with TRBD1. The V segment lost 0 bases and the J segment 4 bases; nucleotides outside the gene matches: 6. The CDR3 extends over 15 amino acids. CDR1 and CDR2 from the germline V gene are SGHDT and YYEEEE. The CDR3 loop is CASSLGSRGGYGYTF. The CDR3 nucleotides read TGTGCCAGCAGCTTGGGAAGCAGGGGGGGCTATGGCTACACCTTC.

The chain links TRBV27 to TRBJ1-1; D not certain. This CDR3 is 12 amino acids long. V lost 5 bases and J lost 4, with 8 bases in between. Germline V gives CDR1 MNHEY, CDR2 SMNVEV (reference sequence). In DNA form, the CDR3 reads TGTGCCAGCAGTGACCCGGGCACTGAAGCTTTCTTT. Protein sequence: CASSDPGTEAFF.

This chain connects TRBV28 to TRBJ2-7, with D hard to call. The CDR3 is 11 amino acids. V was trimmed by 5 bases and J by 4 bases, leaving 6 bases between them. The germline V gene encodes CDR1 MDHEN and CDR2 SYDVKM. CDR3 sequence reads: CASSDLYEQYF. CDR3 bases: TGTGCCAGCAGTGACCTTTACGAGCAGTACTTC.

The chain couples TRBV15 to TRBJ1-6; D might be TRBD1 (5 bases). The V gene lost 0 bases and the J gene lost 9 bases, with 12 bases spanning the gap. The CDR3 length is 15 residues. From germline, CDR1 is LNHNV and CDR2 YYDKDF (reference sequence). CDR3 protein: CATSRDAQGGSPLHF. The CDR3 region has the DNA TGTGCCACCAGCAGAGATGCGCAGGGCGGTTCACCCCTCCACTTT.

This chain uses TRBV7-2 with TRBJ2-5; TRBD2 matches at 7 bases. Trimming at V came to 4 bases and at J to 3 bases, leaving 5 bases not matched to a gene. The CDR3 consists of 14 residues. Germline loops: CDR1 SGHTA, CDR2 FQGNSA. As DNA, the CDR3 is TGTGCCAGCAGCTCCCCGCGGGGGAAAGAGACCCAGTACTTC. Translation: CASSSPRGKETQYF.

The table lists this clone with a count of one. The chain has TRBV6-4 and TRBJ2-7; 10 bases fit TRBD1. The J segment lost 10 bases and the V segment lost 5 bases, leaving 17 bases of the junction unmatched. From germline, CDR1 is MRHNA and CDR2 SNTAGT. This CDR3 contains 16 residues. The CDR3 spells CASSPSSGTGAAEQYF. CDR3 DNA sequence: TGTGCCAGCAGTCCATCTTCCGGGACAGGGGCCGCCGAACAGTACTTC.

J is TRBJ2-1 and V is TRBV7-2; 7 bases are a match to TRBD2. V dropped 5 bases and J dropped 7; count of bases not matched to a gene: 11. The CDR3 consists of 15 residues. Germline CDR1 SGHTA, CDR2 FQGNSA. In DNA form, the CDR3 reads TGTGCCAGCAGCGCAGCGATACTAGCGTCGAATGAGCAGTTCTTC. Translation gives CASSAAILASNEQFF.

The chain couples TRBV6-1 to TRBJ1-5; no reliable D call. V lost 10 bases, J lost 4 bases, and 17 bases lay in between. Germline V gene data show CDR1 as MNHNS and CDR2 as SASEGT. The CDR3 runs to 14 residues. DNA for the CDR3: TGTGCCACCTGGACCCTTACAAGGAATCAGCCCCAGCATTTT. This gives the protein CATWTLTRNQPQHF.

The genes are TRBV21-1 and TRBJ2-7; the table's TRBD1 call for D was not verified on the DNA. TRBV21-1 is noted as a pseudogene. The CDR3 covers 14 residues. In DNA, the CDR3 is TGTGCCAGCAGCAAAGGTGCAGGCGCACACGAGCAGTACTTC. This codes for CASSKGAGAHEQYF.

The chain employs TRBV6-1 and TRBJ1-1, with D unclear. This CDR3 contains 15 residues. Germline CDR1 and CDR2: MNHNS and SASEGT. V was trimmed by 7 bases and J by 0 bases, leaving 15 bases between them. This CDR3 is CASILGPLMNTEAFF. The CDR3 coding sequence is TGTGCCAGCATTCTAGGACCACTCATGAACACTGAAGCTTTCTTT.

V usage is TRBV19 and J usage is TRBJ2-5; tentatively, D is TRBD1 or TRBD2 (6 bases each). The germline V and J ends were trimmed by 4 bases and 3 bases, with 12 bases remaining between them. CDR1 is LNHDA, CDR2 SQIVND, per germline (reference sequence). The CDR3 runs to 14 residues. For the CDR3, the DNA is TGTGCCAGTAGTACCCGGAGGGGGAAAGAGACCCAGTACTTC. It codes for CASSTRRGKETQYF.

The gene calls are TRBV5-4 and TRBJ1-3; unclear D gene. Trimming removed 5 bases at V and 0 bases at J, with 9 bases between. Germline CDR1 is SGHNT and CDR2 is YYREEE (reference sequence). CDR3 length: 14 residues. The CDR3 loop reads CASSGVFSGNTIYF. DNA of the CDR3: TGTGCCAGCAGTGGGGTGTTCTCTGGAAACACCATATATTTT.

The CDR3 loop is CSVEDRGEDTQYF. CDR3 coding DNA: TGCAGCGTTGAAGATCGGGGTGAGGATACGCAGTATTTT. The genes are TRBV29-1 and TRBJ2-3, with D maybe TRBD2 (5 bases). The germline V gene has CDR1 SQVTM and CDR2 ANQGSEA. The V and J ends lost 0 bases and 6 bases respectively, with 10 bases between them. The CDR3 is 13 residues long.

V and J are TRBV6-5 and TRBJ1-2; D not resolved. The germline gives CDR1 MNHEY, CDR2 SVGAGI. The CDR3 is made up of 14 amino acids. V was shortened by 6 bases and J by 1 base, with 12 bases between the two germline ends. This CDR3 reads CASRNAGGNYGYTF. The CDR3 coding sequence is TGTGCCAGCAGGAATGCAGGCGGTAACTATGGCTACACCTTC.

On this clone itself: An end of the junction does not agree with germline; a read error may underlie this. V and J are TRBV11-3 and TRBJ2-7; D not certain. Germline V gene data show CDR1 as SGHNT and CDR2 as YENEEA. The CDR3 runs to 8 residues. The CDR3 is CASSPMLF. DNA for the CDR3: TGTGCCAGCAGCCCGATGCTTTTC. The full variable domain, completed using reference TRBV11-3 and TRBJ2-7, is EAGVVQSPRYKIIEKKQPVAFWCNPISGHNTLYWYLQNLGQGPELLIRYENEEAVDDSQLPKDRFSAERLKGVDSTLKIQPAELGDSAVYLCASSPMLFGPGTRLTVT.

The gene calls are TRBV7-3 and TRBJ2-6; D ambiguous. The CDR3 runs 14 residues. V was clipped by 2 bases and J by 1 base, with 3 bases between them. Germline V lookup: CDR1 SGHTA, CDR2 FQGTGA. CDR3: CASSLSSGANVLTF. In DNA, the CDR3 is TGTGCCAGCAGCTTATCTTCTGGGGCCAACGTCCTGACTTTC.

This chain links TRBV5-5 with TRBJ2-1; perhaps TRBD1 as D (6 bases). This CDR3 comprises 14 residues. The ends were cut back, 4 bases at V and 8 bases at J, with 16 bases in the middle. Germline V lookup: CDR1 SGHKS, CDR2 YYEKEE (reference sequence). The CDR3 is CASSQTGLSDEQFF. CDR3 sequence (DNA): TGTGCCAGCAGCCAGACAGGTCTGAGCGATGAGCAGTTCTTC.

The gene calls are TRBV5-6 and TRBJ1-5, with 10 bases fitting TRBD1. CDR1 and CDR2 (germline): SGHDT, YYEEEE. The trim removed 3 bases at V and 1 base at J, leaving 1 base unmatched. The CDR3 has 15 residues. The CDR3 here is CASSWGQGSNQPQHF. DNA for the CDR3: TGTGCCAGCAGCTGGGGACAGGGGAGCAATCAGCCCCAGCATTTT.

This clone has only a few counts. CDR3 in amino acids: CASSPSRGINQPQHF. The CDR3 DNA is TGTGCCAGCTCACCAAGCAGGGGCATCAATCAGCCCCAGCATTTT. This chain uses TRBV18 with TRBJ1-5, with D possibly TRBD1 on 6 matching bases. Trimming shortened V by 2 bases and J by 3 bases, and 11 bases separated the two germline ends. CDR3 length: 15 residues. The V gene's germline CDR1 is KGHSH and CDR2 LQKENI. Filled out from reference TRBV18 and TRBJ1-5, the complete variable domain reads NAGVMQNPRHLVRRRGQEARLRCSPMKGHSHVYWYRQLPEEGLKFMVYLQKENIIDESGMPKERFSAEFPKEGPSILRIQQVVRGDSAAYFCASSPSRGINQPQHFGDGTRLSIL.

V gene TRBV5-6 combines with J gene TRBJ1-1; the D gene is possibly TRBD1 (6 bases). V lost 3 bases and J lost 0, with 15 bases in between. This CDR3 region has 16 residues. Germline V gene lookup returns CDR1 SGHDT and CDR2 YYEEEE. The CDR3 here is CASSSTSWGLNTEAFF. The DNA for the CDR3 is TGTGCCAGCAGCTCAACATCGTGGGGGCTGAACACTGAAGCTTTCTTT.

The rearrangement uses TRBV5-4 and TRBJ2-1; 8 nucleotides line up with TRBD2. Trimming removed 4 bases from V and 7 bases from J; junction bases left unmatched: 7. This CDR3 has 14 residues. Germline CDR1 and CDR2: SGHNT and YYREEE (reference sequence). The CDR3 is CASSLAGGGNEQFF. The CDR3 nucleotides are TGTGCCAGCAGCCTGGCCGGGGGGGGGAATGAGCAGTTCTTC.

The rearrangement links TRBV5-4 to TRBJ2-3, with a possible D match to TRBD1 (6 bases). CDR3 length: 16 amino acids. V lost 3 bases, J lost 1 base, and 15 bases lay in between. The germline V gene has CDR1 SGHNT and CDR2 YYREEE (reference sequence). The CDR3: CASSSPSPGGTDTQYF. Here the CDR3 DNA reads TGTGCCAGCAGCTCCCCCAGCCCAGGGGGCACAGATACGCAGTATTTT.